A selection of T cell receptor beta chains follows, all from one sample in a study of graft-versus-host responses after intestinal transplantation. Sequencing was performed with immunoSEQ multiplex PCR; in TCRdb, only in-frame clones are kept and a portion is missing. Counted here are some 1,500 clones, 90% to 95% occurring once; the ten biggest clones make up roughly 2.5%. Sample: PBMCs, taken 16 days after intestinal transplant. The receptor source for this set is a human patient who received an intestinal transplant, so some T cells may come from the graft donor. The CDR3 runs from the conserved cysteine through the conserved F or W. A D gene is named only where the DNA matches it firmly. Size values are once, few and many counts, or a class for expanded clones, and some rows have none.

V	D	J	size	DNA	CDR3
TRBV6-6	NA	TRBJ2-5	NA	TGTGCCAGCAGTTATGACAGGCTCCAAGAGACCCAGTACTTC	CASSYDRLQETQYF
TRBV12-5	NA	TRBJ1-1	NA	TGTGCTAGTGGGGAGAGCACTGAAGCTTTCTTT	CASGESTEAFF
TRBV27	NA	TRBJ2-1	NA	TGTGCCAGCAGACTGGGGTACAATGAGCAGTTCTTC	CASRLGYNEQFF
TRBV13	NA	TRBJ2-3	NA	TGTGCCAGCAGCGATAGCACAGATACGCAGTATTTT	CASSDSTDTQYF
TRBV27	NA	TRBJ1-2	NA	TGTGCCAGCAGTTTAGCCAGGAACTATGGCTACACCTTC	CASSLARNYGYTF
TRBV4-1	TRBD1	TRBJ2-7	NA	TGCGCCAGCAGCCAAGAAAGGACAGGGGGCAGCGAGCAGTACTTC	CASSQERTGGSEQYF
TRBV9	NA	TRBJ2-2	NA	TGTGCCAGCAGCGTAGCGGTCGGGGAGCTGTTTTTT	CASSVAVGELFF
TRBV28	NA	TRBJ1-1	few	TGTGCCAGCAGTTTACGAGGGGGAGAAAACACTGAAGCTTTCTTT	CASSLRGGENTEAFF
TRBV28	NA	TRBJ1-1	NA	TGTGCCAGCCAGAGGGGGGTGGATCCGAACACTGAAGCTTTCTTT	CASQRGVDPNTEAFF
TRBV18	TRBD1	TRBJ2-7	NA	TGTGCCAGCTCACCACCAAGGGGGCGATACGAGCAGTACTTC	CASSPPRGRYEQYF
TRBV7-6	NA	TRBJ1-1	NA	TGTGCCAGCAGCTTAGGTGCAAGTATGAACACTGAAGCTTTCTTT	CASSLGASMNTEAFF
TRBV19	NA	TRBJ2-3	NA	TGTGCCAGTAGTTTCACCCCCCCCGCAGGAGATACGCAGTATTTT	CASSFTPPAGDTQYF